This passage covers 20 T cell receptor beta chains from one sample sequenced in a study of control samples from healthy donors and cancer patients. The method was immunoSEQ multiplex PCR; TCRdb's version includes in-frame clones alone and lacks a portion of them. This sample yields some 58,000 clones, of which around 87% are seen a single time; about 13% belongs to the top ten. The source material was PBMCs. The origin of the receptors is a woman aged 60 to 75 with lung cancer.

To note about this clone: An end of the junction does not agree with germline; a read error may underlie this. This chain connects TRBV7-7 to TRBJ2-5, with 14 bases that match TRBD2. The CDR3 covers 16 residues. In germline, CDR1 is SSHAT, CDR2 FNYEAQ (reference sequence). CDR3 bases: TGTGCTAGCAGCCCTGGACTAGCGGGGGGCGCGGAGACCCAGTACTTC. Residues: CASSPGLAGGAETQYF.

The chain employs TRBV19 and TRBJ1-2; no clear D gene. The CDR3 length is 11 residues. Between the trimmed V and J ends, which lost 5 bases and 8 bases, there was a span of 9 bases. CDR1 is LNHDA and CDR2 is SQIVND in the germline V gene (reference sequence). CDR3 in amino acids: CASSFSFGYTF. CDR3 in DNA: TGTGCCAGTAGTTTCAGTTTCGGCTACACCTTC.

CDR3 nucleotide sequence: TGTGCCAGCTCACCCGTCTTTCTTGAGGGCACTGAAGCTTTCTTT. It yields the protein CASSPVFLEGTEAFF. The V and J genes are TRBV18 and TRBJ1-1; D is unresolved. The CDR3 has 15 residues. V was cut by 3 bases and J by 4 bases, with 15 bases left in between. The germline V gene encodes CDR1 KGHSH and CDR2 LQKENI.

V usage is TRBV7-6 and J usage is TRBJ2-3; tentative D call: TRBD1 (5 bases). The CDR3 contains 13 residues. Germline V gives CDR1 SGHVS, CDR2 FNYEAQ. Deletions cut 2 bases from V and 9 bases from J, with 12 bases between. CDR3 in amino acids: CASSLRAGSTQYF. The CDR3 DNA reads as TGTGCCAGCAGCTTAAGGGCAGGGTCAACGCAGTATTTT.

The chain has TRBV4-1 and TRBJ2-1; D gene uncertain. Germline CDR1 is MGHRA and CDR2 is YSYEKL. V was clipped by 0 bases and J by 7 bases, with 10 bases between them. CDR3 size: 14 residues. The CDR3, as DNA: TGCGCCAGCAGCCAAGATCAATTGTCGAATGAGCAGTTCTTC. This codes for CASSQDQLSNEQFF.

The gene calls are TRBV5-6 and TRBJ2-1; no definite D call. CDR1 and CDR2 from the germline V gene are SGHDT and YYEEEE. The CDR3 consists of 15 residues. The V end was cut by 0 bases, the J end by 5 bases, with 12 bases between. The DNA for the CDR3 is TGTGCCAGCAGCTTGGGGGCCCGGCTCGACAATGAGCAGTTCTTC. Protein sequence: CASSLGARLDNEQFF.

As concerns this clone: Distinct nucleotide sequences in the sample also encode this CDR3. The J gene is TRBJ2-6, the V gene TRBV2, with unresolved D. The germline V gene has CDR1 SNHLY and CDR2 FYNNEI. V lost 10 bases, J lost 2 bases, and 12 bases lay in between. This CDR3 is 14 amino acids long. Written as DNA, the CDR3 is TGTGCCACCGGTGGGTTTACTGGGGCCAACGTCCTGACTTTC. Encoded protein: CATGGFTGANVLTF.

The chain has TRBV19 and TRBJ1-3, with D unresolved. The CDR3 totals 13 residues. V was trimmed by 4 bases and J by 2 bases, leaving 6 bases between them. Germline CDR1 is LNHDA and CDR2 is SQIVND (reference sequence). In nucleotides, the CDR3 is TGTGCCAGTAGTAGGGAAGCTGGAAACACCATATATTTT. As protein: CASSREAGNTIYF.

J is TRBJ1-6 and V is TRBV5-1; D not certain. The germline gives CDR1 SGHRS, CDR2 YFSETQ. CDR3 length: 13 amino acids. With 0 bases removed from V and 6 bases from J, the gap between germline ends came to 4 bases. The CDR3, as DNA: TGCGCCAGCAGCTTGGGGACTAATTCACCCCTCCACTTT. Translated, it gives CASSLGTNSPLHF.

This clone was observed a handful of times. This chain connects TRBV12-3 or TRBV12-4 to TRBJ1-6; tentatively, D is TRBD1 (6 bases). This CDR3 region has 13 residues. Trimming cost V 9 bases and J 14 bases, with 20 bases left between them. CDR3 residues: CASDGGGPGALHF. The CDR3 coding sequence is TGTGCCAGTGACGGCGGGGGCCCTGGGGCCCTCCACTTT.

The chain links TRBV2 to TRBJ1-3; tentative D call: TRBD1 (5 bases). The CDR3 totals 16 residues. Trimming shortened V by 2 bases and J by 3 bases, and 14 bases separated the two germline ends. Germline values: CDR1 SNHLY, CDR2 FYNNEI. CDR3 nucleotides: TGTGCCAGCAGTGAATGGGGCCCCGGGAATGGAAACACCATATATTTT. Protein sequence: CASSEWGPGNGNTIYF.

Remarks on this clone: The sample has other DNA sequences that encode this CDR3 too. The CDR3 protein is CASSLASGTYNEQFF. In nucleotides, the CDR3 is TGCGCCAGCAGCTTAGCGTCCGGAACCTACAATGAGCAGTTCTTC. This chain joins TRBV5-1 and TRBJ2-1; unclear D gene. Germline V gene lookup returns CDR1 SGHRS and CDR2 YFSETQ. The CDR3 length is 15 residues. V lost 2 bases and J lost 2, with 11 bases in between.

The chain uses TRBV24-1 and TRBJ1-2, with D unresolved. V lost 3 bases and J 3 bases, leaving 7 bases between the germline ends. The CDR3 runs to 13 residues. The germline V gene encodes CDR1 KGHDR and CDR2 SFDVKD. This CDR3 is CATSDRRDYGYTF. CDR3 DNA sequence: TGTGCCACCAGTGATAGACGGGACTATGGCTACACCTTC.

The table lists this clone with a count of one. The chain carries TRBV7-9 and TRBJ1-6; D call uncertain. V shed 5 bases and J shed 6 bases, with 14 bases lying between them. CDR3 size: 15 residues. Germline V gene sequence: CDR1 SEHNR, CDR2 FQNEAQ (reference sequence). In nucleotides, the CDR3 is TGTGCCAGCAGCCTATCGCAGCTCCCTAATTCACCCCTCCACTTT. Its protein product is CASSLSQLPNSPLHF.

This sequence joins TRBV5-4 and TRBJ1-2, with 8 bases matching TRBD1. The CDR3 runs 14 residues. With V trimmed by 0 bases and J by 8 bases, 6 bases remained unmatched. Germline V gene sequence: CDR1 SGHNT, CDR2 YYREEE (reference sequence). CDR3 in DNA: TGTGCCAGCAGCTTGGTGGCCAGGGGGCAGGGCTACACCTTC. This gives the protein CASSLVARGQGYTF.

Comments on this clone: Other DNA sequences in the sample encode the same CDR3. The chain employs TRBV5-1 and TRBJ2-3; 15 bases line up with TRBD2. Per the germline V gene, CDR1 is SGHRS and CDR2 is YFSETQ. The CDR3 extends over 16 amino acids. The V gene end was trimmed by 3 bases and the J gene end by 3 bases; junction bases not matched to a gene: 2. Here the CDR3 reads CASSWGTSGRTDTQYF. Here the CDR3 DNA reads TGCGCCAGCAGCTGGGGGACTAGCGGGAGGACAGATACGCAGTATTTT.

This sequence joins TRBV3-1 (or the pseudogene TRBV3-2) and TRBJ2-1, with TRBD2 matching over 9 bases. Germline trimming cut 4 bases from V and 7 bases from J; bases unmatched to any gene: 11. CDR3 length: 16 residues. Germline CDR1 and CDR2: LGHDT and YNNKEL (reference sequence). DNA of the CDR3: TGTGCCAGCAGCCCCCTAGCGGGGAATCCGGGGAATGAGCAGTTCTTC. It codes for CASSPLAGNPGNEQFF.

This sequence joins TRBV14 and TRBJ2-7; D not resolved. Germline CDR1 and CDR2: SGHDN and FVKESK. V lost 2 bases and J 0 bases, leaving 2 bases between the germline ends. The CDR3 contains 12 residues. Written as DNA, the CDR3 is TGTGCCAGCAGCCAATTCTCCTACGAGCAGTACTTC. It is translated as CASSQFSYEQYF. Full variable domain (outside the CDR3, taken from reference TRBV14 and TRBJ2-7): EAGVTQFPSHSVIEKGQTVTLRCDPISGHDNLYWYRRVMGKEIKFLLHFVKESKQDESGMPNNRFLAERTGGTYSTLKVQPAELEDSGVYFCASSQFSYEQYFGPGTRLTVT.

In nucleotides, the CDR3 is TGTGCCAGCAGTGTAGCGGGACGGAGCACCGGGGAGCTGTTTTTT. It translates to CASSVAGRSTGELFF. This chain links TRBV28 with TRBJ2-2, with TRBD2 matching over 8 bases. The junction had 6 bases not matched to a gene; V was cut back by 5 bases and J by 4 bases. Germline CDR1 MDHEN, CDR2 SYDVKM. The CDR3 runs 15 residues.

V and J are TRBV27 and TRBJ2-2, with D maybe TRBD1 (5 bases). With 3 bases removed from V and 2 bases from J, the gap between germline ends came to 10 bases. The CDR3 length is 15 residues. CDR1 is MNHEY and CDR2 is SMNVEV in the germline V gene (reference sequence). The CDR3 sequence: CASSLTASNTGELFF. The CDR3 DNA is TGTGCCAGCAGTTTGACAGCCTCTAACACCGGGGAGCTGTTTTTT.